This paragraph reports one T cell receptor beta chain. Its antigen is currently unknown. Germline V gene lookup returns CDR1 LNHNV and CDR2 YYDKDF (reference sequence). Trimming took off 0 bases at V and 2 bases at J, with 7 bases between the two ends. The CDR3 runs to 14 residues. This sample stems from a study of cytomegalovirus exposure and HLA in healthy donors. The PCR made use of 60 Vbeta and 13 Jbeta primers. How the authors handled the data: In a later analysis, around 10 million of around 75 million unique beta chains occurred in at least two donors. Profiled with immunoSEQ multiplex PCR; TCRdb holds only in-frame clones, not every one. Clone size and the V and J calls come from that table; the DNA yielded D and trimming. This table holds 150,000 to 200,000 clones, approximately 88% found once. Study findings and constraints: Cytomegalovirus association was assigned to more than 150 TCR beta chains. V- and J-gene trimming in TCR beta was tied to a missense DCLRE1C variant by an analysis performed later. HLA-A and HLA-B allele assignments for most subjects were reportedly predicted accurately using TCR beta sequences.

This TCR came from a boy aged 5-17 years in good health and CMV-seronegative. Material for sequencing was PBMCs. The chain carries TRBV15 and TRBJ2-5, with a possible D match to TRBD2 (6 bases). CDR3 region: CATSREGTQETQYF. The CDR3 DNA reads as TGTGCCACCAGCAGAGAGGGGACTCAAGAGACCCAGTACTTC. The full variable domain, in which reference TRBV15 and TRBJ2-5 provide the parts outside the CDR3, is DAMVIQNPRYQVTQFGKPVTLSCSQTLNHNVMYWYQQKSSQAPKLLFHYYDKDFNNEADTPDNFQSRRPNTSFCFLDIRSPGLGDTAMYLCATSREGTQETQYFGPGTRLLVL.